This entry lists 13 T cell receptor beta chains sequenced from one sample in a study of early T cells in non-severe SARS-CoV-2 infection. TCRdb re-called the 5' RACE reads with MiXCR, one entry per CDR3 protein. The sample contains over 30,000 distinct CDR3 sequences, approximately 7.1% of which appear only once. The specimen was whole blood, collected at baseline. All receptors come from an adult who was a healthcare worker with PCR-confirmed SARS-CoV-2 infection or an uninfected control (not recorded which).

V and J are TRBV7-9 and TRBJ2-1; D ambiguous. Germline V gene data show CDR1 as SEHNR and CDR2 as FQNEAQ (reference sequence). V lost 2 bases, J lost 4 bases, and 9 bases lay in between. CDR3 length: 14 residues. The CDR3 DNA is TGTGCCAGCAGCTTACAGGCGGATTACAATGAGCAGTTCTTC. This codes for CASSLQADYNEQFF.

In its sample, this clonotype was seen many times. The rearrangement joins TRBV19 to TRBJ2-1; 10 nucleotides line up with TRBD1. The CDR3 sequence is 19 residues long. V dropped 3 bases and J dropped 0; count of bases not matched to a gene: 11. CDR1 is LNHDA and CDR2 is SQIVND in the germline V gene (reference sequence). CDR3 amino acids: CASSIPTGGGEVSYNEQFF. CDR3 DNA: TGTGCCAGTAGTATCCCGACAGGGGGCGGCGAGGTCTCCTACAATGAGCAGTTCTTC. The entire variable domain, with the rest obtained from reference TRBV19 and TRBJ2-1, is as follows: DGGITQSPKYLFRKEGQNVTLSCEQNLNHDAMYWYRQDPGQGLRLIYYSQIVNDFQKGDIAEGYSVSREKKESFPLTVTSAQKNPTAFYLCASSIPTGGGEVSYNEQFFGPGTRLTVL.

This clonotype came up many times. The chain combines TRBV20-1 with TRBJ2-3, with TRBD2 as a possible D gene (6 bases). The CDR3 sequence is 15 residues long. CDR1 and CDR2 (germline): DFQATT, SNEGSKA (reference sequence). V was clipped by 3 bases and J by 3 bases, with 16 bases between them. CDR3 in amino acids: CSARPEGPVTDTQYF. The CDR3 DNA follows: TGCAGTGCTAGGCCGGAGGGCCCCGTGACAGATACGCAGTATTTT.

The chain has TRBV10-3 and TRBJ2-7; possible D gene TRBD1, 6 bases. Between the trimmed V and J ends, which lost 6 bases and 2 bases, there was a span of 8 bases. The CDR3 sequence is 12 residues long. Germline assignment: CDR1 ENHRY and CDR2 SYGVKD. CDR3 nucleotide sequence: TGTGCCATCAGGGACAGTCCCTACGAGCAGTACGTC. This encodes CAIRDSPYEQYV.

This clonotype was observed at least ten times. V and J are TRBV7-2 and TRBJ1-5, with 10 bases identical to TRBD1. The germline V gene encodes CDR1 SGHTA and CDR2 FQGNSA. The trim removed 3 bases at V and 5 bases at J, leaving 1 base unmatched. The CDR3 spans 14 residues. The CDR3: CASSFGTGDQPQHF. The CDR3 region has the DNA TGTGCCAGCAGCTTTGGGACAGGGGATCAGCCCCAGCATTTT.

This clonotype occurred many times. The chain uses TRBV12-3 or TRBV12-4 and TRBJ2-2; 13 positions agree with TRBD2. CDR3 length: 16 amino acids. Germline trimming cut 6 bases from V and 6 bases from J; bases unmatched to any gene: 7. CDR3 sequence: CASSLTSGRAAGELFF. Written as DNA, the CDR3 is TGTGCCAGCAGCCTAACTAGCGGGAGGGCCGCCGGGGAGCTGTTTTTT.

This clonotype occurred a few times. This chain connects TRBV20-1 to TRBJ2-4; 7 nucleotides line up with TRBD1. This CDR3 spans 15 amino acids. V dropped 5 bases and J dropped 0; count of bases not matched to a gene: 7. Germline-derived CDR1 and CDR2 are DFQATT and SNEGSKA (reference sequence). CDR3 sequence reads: CSAADRDLAKNIQYF. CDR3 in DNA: TGCAGTGCTGCCGACAGGGATCTAGCCAAAAACATTCAGTACTTC.

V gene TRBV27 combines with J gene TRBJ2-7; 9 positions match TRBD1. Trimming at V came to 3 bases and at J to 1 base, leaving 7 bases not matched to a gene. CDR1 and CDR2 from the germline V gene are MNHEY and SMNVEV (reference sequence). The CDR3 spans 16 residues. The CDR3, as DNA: TGTGCCAGCAGTTTTAGACAGGGGGGTTCATCCTACGAGCAGTACTTC. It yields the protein CASSFRQGGSSYEQYF.

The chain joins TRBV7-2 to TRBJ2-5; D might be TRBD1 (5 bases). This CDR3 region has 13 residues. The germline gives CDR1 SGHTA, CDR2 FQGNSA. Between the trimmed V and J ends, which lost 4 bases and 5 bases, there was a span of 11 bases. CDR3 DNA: TGTGCCAGCAGCTCCAGGGATGGGGAGACCCAGTACTTC. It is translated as CASSSRDGETQYF.

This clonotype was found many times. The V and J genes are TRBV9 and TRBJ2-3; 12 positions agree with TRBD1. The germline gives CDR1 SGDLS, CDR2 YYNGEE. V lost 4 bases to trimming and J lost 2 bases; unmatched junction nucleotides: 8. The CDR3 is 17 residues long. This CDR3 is CASSPSTGQGATDTQYF. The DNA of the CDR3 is TGTGCCAGCAGCCCTTCCACGGGACAGGGGGCCACAGATACGCAGTATTTT.

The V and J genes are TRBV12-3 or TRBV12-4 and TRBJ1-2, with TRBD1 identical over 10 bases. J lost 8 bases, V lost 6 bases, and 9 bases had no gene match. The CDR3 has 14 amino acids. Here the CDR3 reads CASRIGQGDYGYTF. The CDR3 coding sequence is TGTGCCAGCAGGATTGGACAGGGGGATTACGGCTACACCTTC.

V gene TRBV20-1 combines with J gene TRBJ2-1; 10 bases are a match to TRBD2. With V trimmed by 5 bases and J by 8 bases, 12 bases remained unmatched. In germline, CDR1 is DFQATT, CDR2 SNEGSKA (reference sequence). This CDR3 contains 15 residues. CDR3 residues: CSAEKSGRAVYEQFF. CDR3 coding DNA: TGCAGTGCTGAGAAGAGCGGGAGGGCCGTGTATGAGCAGTTCTTC.

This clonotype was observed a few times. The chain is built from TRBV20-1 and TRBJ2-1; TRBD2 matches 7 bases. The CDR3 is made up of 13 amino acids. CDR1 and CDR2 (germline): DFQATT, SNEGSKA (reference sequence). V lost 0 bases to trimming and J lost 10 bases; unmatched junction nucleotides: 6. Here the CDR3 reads CSARDPSGREQFF. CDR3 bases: TGCAGTGCTAGAGATCCTAGCGGAAGGGAGCAGTTCTTC.